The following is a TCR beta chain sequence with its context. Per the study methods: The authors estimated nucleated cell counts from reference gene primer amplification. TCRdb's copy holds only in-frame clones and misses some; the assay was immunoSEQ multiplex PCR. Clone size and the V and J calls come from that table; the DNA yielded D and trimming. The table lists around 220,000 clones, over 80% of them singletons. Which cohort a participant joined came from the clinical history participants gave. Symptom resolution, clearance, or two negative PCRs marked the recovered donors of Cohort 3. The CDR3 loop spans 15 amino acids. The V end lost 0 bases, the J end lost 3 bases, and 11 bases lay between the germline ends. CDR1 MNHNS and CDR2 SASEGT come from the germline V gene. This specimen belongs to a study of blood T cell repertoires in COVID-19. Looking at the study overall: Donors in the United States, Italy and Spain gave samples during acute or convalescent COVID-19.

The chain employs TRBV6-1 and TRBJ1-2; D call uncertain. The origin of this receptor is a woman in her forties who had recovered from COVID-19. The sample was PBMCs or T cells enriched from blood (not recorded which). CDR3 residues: CASSEAGLPYYGYTF. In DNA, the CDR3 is TGTGCCAGCAGTGAAGCCGGGTTGCCGTACTATGGCTACACCTTC.